A single sample gave rise to the 2 T cell receptor beta chains below, sequenced in a study of control samples from healthy donors and cancer patients. Sequencing was performed with immunoSEQ multiplex PCR; in TCRdb, only in-frame clones are kept and a portion is missing. The sample holds some 170,000 clones, around 94% seen once. Specimen: PBMCs. Receptors were obtained from a man aged 55-75 years with colorectal cancer.

This clone was picked up one time. The rearrangement joins TRBV7-2 to TRBJ2-7; no definite D call. The CDR3 extends over 13 amino acids. With 1 base removed from V and 3 bases from J, the gap between germline ends came to 7 bases. Germline assignment: CDR1 SGHTA and CDR2 FQGNSA. The CDR3 coding sequence is TGTGCCAGCAGCTTAGGAGATTTCTACGAGCAGTACTTC. This codes for CASSLGDFYEQYF.

This clone occurred once. The V and J genes are TRBV29-1 and TRBJ2-1; TRBD2 agrees at 11 bases. J lost 5 bases, V lost 5 bases, and 11 bases had no gene match. The germline V gene has CDR1 SQVTM and CDR2 ANQGSEA. CDR3 size: 16 residues. CDR3 DNA: TGCAGCGTTCCCCGGGCTAGCGGGGGGAGCAACAATGAGCAGTTCTTC. Translated, it gives CSVPRASGGSNNEQFF.